A single sample gave rise to the 31 T cell receptor beta chains below, sequenced in a study of Graves' ophthalmopathy and Graves' hyperthyroidism. The sequenced template was RNA, covering the TCR beta CDR3 region. An initial RT-PCR round employing HTBI primers preceded a second-round multiplex PCR. TCRdb re-called the multiplex PCR reads with MiXCR, one entry per CDR3 protein. This sample has 500,000 to 800,000 distinct CDR3 sequences, with over 40% found just once. Material: peripheral blood. The receptors shown here come from an adult man with Graves' ophthalmopathy.

This clonotype was counted only a few times. The chain uses TRBV20-1 and TRBJ2-7; D is perhaps TRBD2 (7 bases). Trimming cost V 0 bases and J 2 bases, with 20 bases left between them. Germline V lookup: CDR1 DFQATT, CDR2 SNEGSKA (reference sequence). The CDR3 consists of 17 residues. This chain's CDR3 is CSARDRAGLGGTYEQYF. The CDR3 DNA follows: TGCAGTGCTAGAGATAGGGCAGGACTAGGGGGGACCTACGAGCAGTACTTC.

CDR3 DNA: TGCAGCGTTGAAGATGGCGCAGGGGAAATTTACGAGCAGTACTTC. Translated: CSVEDGAGEIYEQYF. The genes are TRBV29-1 and TRBJ2-7, with a possible D match to TRBD1 (6 bases). Germline CDR1 reads SQVTM; CDR2 reads ANQGSEA. CDR3 length: 15 amino acids. Trimming removed 0 bases at V and 4 bases at J, with 16 bases between.

Concerning this clonotype: This clone may be a read error of a much larger clone one base away. This sequence joins TRBV7-3 and TRBJ1-1; TRBD1 agrees at 10 bases. The germline gives CDR1 SGHTA, CDR2 FQGTGA. This CDR3 contains 13 residues. The CDR3 DNA reads as TGTGCCAGCAGCTCCGGGACAGGGGCTGAAGCTCTCTTT. Protein sequence: CASSSGTGAEALF.

The J gene is TRBJ2-5, the V gene TRBV29-1; D tentatively reads TRBD1 or TRBD2 (5 bases each). The CDR3 contains 14 residues. The germline gives CDR1 SQVTM, CDR2 ANQGSEA. V was trimmed by 3 bases and J by 0 bases, leaving 11 bases between them. The CDR3 sequence is CSVDGASHQETQYF. For the CDR3, the DNA is TGCAGCGTTGATGGGGCTAGCCACCAAGAGACCCAGTACTTC.

This clonotype has at least ten counts. This chain joins TRBV7-8 and TRBJ2-7; 8 bases are a match to TRBD2. In germline, CDR1 is SGHVS, CDR2 FQNEAQ. Trimming took 2 bases from V and 2 from J; bases not matched to a gene: 17. This CDR3 is built from 19 residues. In DNA, the CDR3 is TGTGCCAGCAGCTTAAGTCGATGGGGTACGACTAGCGAAACCTACGAGCAGTACTTC. It specifies CASSLSRWGTTSETYEQYF.

This clonotype was counted only a few times. V usage is TRBV7-9 and J usage is TRBJ2-7; tentatively, D is TRBD2 (6 bases). CDR1 and CDR2 from the germline V gene are SEHNR and FQNEAQ (reference sequence). The CDR3 consists of 14 residues. The V gene lost 1 base and the J gene lost 7 bases, with 14 bases spanning the gap. The chain's CDR3 is CASSLGPAGSEQYF. The CDR3 DNA follows: TGTGCCAGCAGCTTAGGTCCAGCGGGTTCGGAGCAGTACTTC.

V gene TRBV12-3 or TRBV12-4 combines with J gene TRBJ2-7, with D possibly being TRBD2 (5 bases). The CDR3 contains 13 residues. V was trimmed by 3 bases and J by 2 bases, leaving 8 bases between them. The CDR3 sequence is CASSFEGPYEQYF. DNA of the CDR3: TGTGCCAGCAGTTTTGAGGGCCCCTACGAGCAGTACTTC.

This clonotype was seen more than once but under ten times. The chain employs TRBV3-1 and TRBJ1-1; 7 bases line up with TRBD1. The length of the CDR3 is 15 residues. V lost 4 bases, J lost 6 bases, and 11 bases stayed unmatched. Germline-derived CDR1 and CDR2 are LGHDT and YNNKEL (reference sequence). CDR3 nucleotides: TGTGCCAGCAGCCCGCCCCCGACAGGGATGGCTGAAGCTTTCTTT. As protein: CASSPPPTGMAEAFF.

Worth noting for this clonotype: Just one base apart from a much larger clone, this may be a read error. This chain connects TRBV19 to TRBJ1-1, with D maybe TRBD1 (5 bases). CDR3 length equals 16 residues. Germline CDR1 LNHDA, CDR2 SQIVND (reference sequence). V lost 5 bases to trimming and J lost 3 bases, with 19 bases between them. This chain's CDR3 is CASSFYYRQTDTEAFF. The DNA for the CDR3 is TGTGCCAGTAGTTTCTACTATAGACAGACGGACACTGAAGCTTTCTTT.

In regard to this clonotype: With a much larger clone just one base away, this may be a read error. The chain uses TRBV20-1 and TRBJ2-5; 9 bases match TRBD2. The CDR3 is 15 amino acids. Germline CDR1 is DFQATT and CDR2 is SNEGSKA (reference sequence). V shed 6 bases, J shed 3 bases, and the junction held 11 bases outside the gene matches. CDR3: CSAGGLAGGKETQYF. The CDR3 nucleotides read TGCAGTGCCGGCGGCCTCGCGGGGGGGAAAGAGACCCAGTACTTC.

This clonotype was picked up a small number of times. CDR3 protein: CSDLREGLDEQFF. The DNA for the CDR3 is TGCAGCGACCTGAGGGAGGGGCTGGATGAGCAGTTCTTC. The V call is TRBV29-1, the J call TRBJ2-1; TRBD2 aligns across 7 bases. Germline values: CDR1 SQVTM, CDR2 ANQGSEA. V trimming: 7 bases; J trimming: 8 bases; junction bases outside the gene matches: 11. The CDR3 runs to 13 residues.

This clonotype has ten or more counts. This chain connects TRBV20-1 to TRBJ1-2; D unresolved. CDR1 is DFQATT, CDR2 SNEGSKA, per germline (reference sequence). With 0 bases removed from V and 4 bases from J, the gap between germline ends came to 12 bases. This CDR3 is 14 amino acids long. This CDR3 reads CSARDRRISYGYTF. CDR3 bases: TGCAGTGCTAGAGATCGCAGGATCTCCTATGGCTACACCTTC.

This clonotype was observed a few times. The chain employs TRBV12-5 and TRBJ2-7, with 7 bases matching TRBD2. The CDR3 length is 14 residues. V gave up 3 bases and J gave up 2 bases; unmatched junction bases: 4. In germline, CDR1 is LGHNT, CDR2 FRNRAP. Here the CDR3 DNA reads TGTGCTAGTGGTTTTGGTGGGGGGGCCTACGAGCAGTACTTC. It is translated as CASGFGGGAYEQYF.

This rearrangement joins TRBV2 to TRBJ2-5, with TRBD1 identical over 7 bases. The CDR3 sequence is 15 residues long. The V gene's germline CDR1 is SNHLY and CDR2 FYNNEI. Unmatched junction bases numbered 5, after V lost 2 bases and J lost 2 bases. The CDR3 nucleotides read TGTGCCAGCAGTGAAACAGGGGAAGGTCAAGAGACCCAGTACTTC. Translation gives CASSETGEGQETQYF.

This clonotype appeared a few times. The CDR3 coding sequence is TGTGCTAGTGGTCCCCAAAGCCCCCTAAGGGGCCAAGAGACCCAGTACTTC. This gives the protein CASGPQSPLRGQETQYF. V usage is TRBV12-5 and J usage is TRBJ2-5; a weak D match, TRBD1 (5 bases). Germline lookup yields CDR1 LGHNT and CDR2 FRNRAP. The CDR3 extends over 17 amino acids. V was trimmed by 5 bases and J by 1 base, leaving 20 bases between them. The full variable domain, its missing parts supplied by reference TRBV12-5 and TRBJ2-5, is DARVTQTPRHKVTEMGQEVTMRCQPILGHNTVFWYRQTMMQGLELLAYFRNRAPLDDSGMPKDRFSAEMPDATLATLKIQPSEPRDSAVYFCASGPQSPLRGQETQYFGPGTRLLVL.

The chain recombines TRBV2 with TRBJ1-6; possibly TRBD1 for D (6 bases). The CDR3 loop spans 16 amino acids. Germline V CDR1 and CDR2: SNHLY, FYNNEI. The V gene lost 6 bases and the J gene lost 9 bases, with 21 bases spanning the gap. In nucleotides, the CDR3 is TGTGCCAGCAGCGCCATACAGGGTCCCCCCGGTTCACCCCTCCACTTT. It encodes CASSAIQGPPGSPLHF.

This clonotype was found many times. The CDR3 spells CASSYGEKLFF. The CDR3 DNA is TGTGCCAGCAGTTACGGTGAAAAACTGTTTTTT. This chain uses TRBV6-5 with TRBJ1-4, with D hard to call. Germline V lookup: CDR1 MNHEY, CDR2 SVGAGI. V shed 2 bases and J shed 7 bases, with 2 bases lying between them. The CDR3 spans 11 residues.

Remarks on this clonotype: This may be a read error, as it is one base from a much larger clone. It is likely a read error, because the conserved phenylalanine at the end of the CDR3 is missing. The V gene is TRBV14, the J gene TRBJ2-7; 8 bases map to TRBD2. The V and J ends lost 4 bases and 2 bases, in that order; junction bases with no gene match: 10. Germline V gene data show CDR1 as SGHDN and CDR2 as FVKESK. This CDR3 has 16 amino acids. The CDR3 coding sequence is TGTGCCAGCAGCCTTACCAGCGGGGGCAGGGCCTACGAGCAGTACCTC. This encodes CASSLTSGGRAYEQYL.

In its sample, this clonotype was seen many times. The chain is built from TRBV2 and TRBJ2-7; either TRBD1 or TRBD2 may fit D (6 bases each). CDR1 and CDR2 (germline): SNHLY, FYNNEI. Trimming left V 11 bases short and J 3 bases short, with 23 bases between. This CDR3 region has 15 residues. The CDR3 DNA reads as TGTGCCGGGGGGCCGAGCGGCAAATCCGACTACGAGCAGTACTTC. It yields the protein CAGGPSGKSDYEQYF.

At least ten counts were recorded for this clonotype. The chain combines TRBV5-1 with TRBJ1-6; no reliable D call. Trimming left V 4 bases short and J 10 bases short, with 12 bases between. The V gene's germline CDR1 is SGHRS and CDR2 YFSETQ. This CDR3 contains 13 residues. The CDR3 protein is CASSGLDESPLHF. The DNA of the CDR3 is TGCGCCAGCAGCGGTCTCGACGAATCACCCCTCCACTTT.

This clonotype was recorded a few times. The chain combines TRBV11-2 with TRBJ2-5; D call uncertain. Trimming took 6 bases from V and 2 from J, leaving 7 bases between them. Germline V gives CDR1 SGHAT, CDR2 FQNNGV. The length of the CDR3 is 12 residues. The CDR3 is CASRQTQETQYF. For the CDR3, the DNA is TGTGCCAGCAGACAGACACAAGAGACCCAGTACTTC. Full variable domain (rest looked up from reference TRBV11-2 and TRBJ2-5): EAGVAQSPRYKIIEKRQSVAFWCNPISGHATLYWYQQILGQGPKLLIQFQNNGVVDDSQLPKDRFSAERLKGVDSTLKIQPAKLEDSAVYLCASRQTQETQYFGPGTRLLVL.

This clonotype was found many times. One end of the junction varies from germline; a read error may be responsible. The chain couples TRBV5-1 to TRBJ2-5; 12 nucleotides match TRBD2. CDR1 and CDR2 (germline): SGHRS, YFSETQ. The CDR3 sequence is 16 residues long. This CDR3 is CASSLGTSGLQETQYF. Written as DNA, the CDR3 is TGTGCCAGCAGTTTAGGGACTAGCGGGCTCCAAGAGACCCAGTACTTC. The complete variable domain, with remaining parts taken from reference TRBV5-1 and TRBJ2-5, reads KAGVTQTPRYLIKTRGQQVTLSCSPISGHRSVSWYQQTPGQGLQFLFEYFSETQRNKGNFPGRFSGRQFSNSRSEMNVSTLELGDSALYLCASSLGTSGLQETQYFGPGTRLLVL.

In the case of this clonotype: Since a much larger clone is just one base distant, this may be a read error. The chain has TRBV6-5 and TRBJ1-1, with 8 positions matching TRBD1. This CDR3 has 13 amino acids. Germline trimming cut 7 bases from V and 4 bases from J; bases unmatched to any gene: 5. The germline V gene has CDR1 MNHEY and CDR2 SVGAGI. The CDR3 is CASTKDRVTEAFF. In DNA form, the CDR3 reads TGTGCCAGCACCAAGGACAGGGTCACTGAAGCTTTCTTT.

A note on this clonotype: A much larger clone lies a single base off, so this may be a read error. The chain recombines TRBV7-9 with TRBJ2-7, with 9 nucleotides matching TRBD2. Germline-derived CDR1 and CDR2 are SEHNR and FQNEAQ (reference sequence). The CDR3 is made up of 15 amino acids. CDR3 sequence reads: CASSWDSGGFYEQCF. The CDR3 DNA reads as TGTGCCAGCAGCTGGGATAGCGGGGGTTTCTACGAGCAGTGCTTC.

This clonotype was seen many times. The rearrangement joins TRBV7-8 to TRBJ2-7, with 7 bases identical to TRBD1. Trimming took 2 bases from V and 0 from J; bases not matched to a gene: 7. CDR3 size: 16 residues. Germline CDR1 reads SGHVS; CDR2 reads FQNEAQ. The CDR3: CASSLNTGVASYEQYF. The DNA of the CDR3 is TGTGCCAGCAGCTTAAATACAGGGGTTGCCTCCTACGAGCAGTACTTC. Combining the CDR3 with reference TRBV7-8 and TRBJ2-7 gives the whole variable domain GAGVSQSPRYKVAKRGQDVALRCDPISGHVSLFWYQQALGQGPEFLTYFQNEAQLDKSGLPSDRFFAERPEGSVSTLKIQRTQQEDSAVYLCASSLNTGVASYEQYFGPGTRLTVT.

This clonotype occurred a few times. V gene TRBV4-1 combines with J gene TRBJ1-2; a weak D match, TRBD1 (6 bases). This CDR3 is built from 15 residues. CDR1 and CDR2 from the germline V gene are MGHRA and YSYEKL. V lost 4 bases, J lost 4 bases, and 16 bases lay in between. CDR3 DNA: TGCGCCAGCAGCCGCCGATTGGGGGCGGGCTATGGCTACACCTTC. As protein: CASSRRLGAGYGYTF.

This clonotype was observed at least ten times. This chain links TRBV7-9 with TRBJ2-6, with 9 nucleotides matching TRBD1. V gave up 4 bases and J gave up 0 bases; unmatched junction bases: 10. Germline lookup yields CDR1 SEHNR and CDR2 FQNEAQ (reference sequence). The CDR3 consists of 19 residues. The CDR3 region is CASSYHPRDRDSGANVLTF. The CDR3 DNA follows: TGTGCCAGCAGCTACCACCCCCGGGACAGGGACTCTGGGGCCAACGTCCTGACTTTC.

There are a few counts of this clonotype. This chain uses TRBV6-1 with TRBJ1-5, with D perhaps matching TRBD1 (6 bases). The V gene's germline CDR1 is MNHNS and CDR2 SASEGT. The CDR3 contains 14 residues. Trimming took 6 bases from V and 4 from J, leaving 13 bases between them. This CDR3 is CASRSGHLNQPQHF. In DNA form, the CDR3 reads TGTGCCAGCAGGTCGGGACACTTAAATCAGCCCCAGCATTTT.

This clonotype was found many times. The chain carries TRBV7-8 and TRBJ1-1; no reliable D call. From germline, CDR1 is SGHVS and CDR2 FQNEAQ. CDR3 length: 13 residues. The V and J ends lost 1 base and 5 bases respectively, with 8 bases between them. CDR3 DNA: TGTGCCAGCAGCTTAGTTCTCGGAACTGAAGCTTTCTTT. Amino acid sequence: CASSLVLGTEAFF.

This clonotype was seen repeatedly, ten times or more. The chain is built from TRBV29-1 and TRBJ2-5; D may be TRBD1 (5 bases). Germline V CDR1 and CDR2: SQVTM, ANQGSEA. Trimming pared 8 bases from V and 0 bases from J, leaving 19 bases between. The CDR3 length is 15 residues. CDR3 in amino acids: CSFWGLQPYQETQYF. In nucleotides, the CDR3 is TGCAGCTTTTGGGGCTTGCAACCTTACCAAGAGACCCAGTACTTC. Combining the CDR3 with reference TRBV29-1 and TRBJ2-5 gives the whole variable domain SAVISQKPSRDICQRGTSLTIQCQVDSQVTMMFWYRQQPGQSLTLIATANQGSEATYESGFVIDKFPISRPNLTFSTLTVSNMSPEDSSIYLCSFWGLQPYQETQYFGPGTRLLVL.

This clonotype was detected ten times or more. Mismatch with germline at one junction end may stem from a read error. The chain has TRBV20-1 and TRBJ2-5; tentative D call: TRBD1 (5 bases). The V gene's germline CDR1 is DFQATT and CDR2 SNEGSKA (reference sequence). The CDR3 length is 14 residues. CDR3: CSARRREGVEAQYF. The CDR3, as DNA: TGCAGTGCTAGAAGGAGAGAAGGGGTAGAGGCCCAGTACTTC.